The 19 T cell receptor beta chains below all came from one sample that was sequenced in a study of CD8+ T cells in alopecia areata. The treatment: oral pan-JAK inhibitor, 5-10 mg twice daily. Investigators isolated RNA and reverse transcribed it into cDNA to act as the sequencing template. The repertoire was sequenced with immunoSEQ multiplex PCR; TCRdb's copy has only in-frame clones and lacks some. The table lists approximately 280,000 clones, roughly 60% of them singletons. The material was CD4+ T cells sorted from blood, obtained at week 24, from a patient treated with tofacitinib. The receptor set was obtained from a human donor with alopecia areata.

This rearrangement joins TRBV4-1 to TRBJ1-4; D is unresolved. V was clipped by 2 bases and J by 7 bases, with 8 bases between them. This CDR3 is 13 amino acids long. In germline, CDR1 is MGHRA, CDR2 YSYEKL. CDR3 coding DNA: TGCGCCAGCAGCCAACTAACAATTGAAAAACTGTTTTTT. Protein: CASSQLTIEKLFF.

The rearrangement uses TRBV7-2 and TRBJ2-7; D is uncertain. V lost 1 base, J lost 3 bases, and 4 bases lay in between. CDR1 and CDR2 (germline): SGHTA, FQGNSA. The CDR3 has 12 residues. DNA for the CDR3: TGTGCCAGCAGCTTAGGAGTCTACGAGCAGTACTTC. This codes for CASSLGVYEQYF. Full variable domain (missing parts from reference TRBV7-2 and TRBJ2-7): GAGVSQSPSNKVTEKGKDVELRCDPISGHTALYWYRQSLGQGLEFLIYFQGNSAPDKSGLPSDRFSAERTGGSVSTLTIQRTQQEDSAVYLCASSLGVYEQYFGPGTRLTVT.

This chain links TRBV5-1 with TRBJ2-1, with D maybe TRBD1 (5 bases). In germline, CDR1 is SGHRS, CDR2 YFSETQ. V was clipped by 1 base and J by 2 bases, with 13 bases between them. This CDR3 is built from 16 residues. CDR3 nucleotides: TGCGCCAGCAGCTTGACGGACACGGCCCCCTACAATGAGCAGTTCTTC. Amino acids: CASSLTDTAPYNEQFF.

V is TRBV19 and J is TRBJ1-1; TRBD1 agrees at 8 bases. Germline trimming cut 9 bases from V and 11 bases from J; bases unmatched to any gene: 14. CDR1 is LNHDA, CDR2 SQIVND, per germline (reference sequence). The CDR3 is 13 amino acids. The CDR3 nucleotides read TGTGCCAGCTCAAGGGAAATGGACAGGGAGGCTTTCTTT. Residues: CASSREMDREAFF.

This clone occurred once. The V and J genes are TRBV7-9 and TRBJ2-2; D is possibly TRBD1 (6 bases). Trimming took off 3 bases at V and 1 base at J, with 12 bases between the two ends. CDR3 length: 16 amino acids. Germline V lookup: CDR1 SEHNR, CDR2 FQNEAQ (reference sequence). As DNA, the CDR3 is TGTGCCAGCAGCTTCCCGACCAGGGGGAACACCGGGGAGCTGTTTTTT. This sequence encodes CASSFPTRGNTGELFF.

The chain recombines TRBV4-1 with TRBJ1-1; the match to TRBD1 covers 11 bases. CDR1 is MGHRA, CDR2 YSYEKL, per germline. V shed 4 bases, J shed 5 bases, and the junction held 12 bases outside the gene matches. CDR3 length: 17 residues. CDR3 residues: CASSLREGQGVGTEAFF. As DNA, the CDR3 is TGCGCCAGCAGCCTCCGAGAGGGACAGGGGGTAGGTACTGAAGCTTTCTTT.

The gene calls are TRBV18 and TRBJ1-5; the D gene is possibly TRBD1 (6 bases). With 6 bases removed from V and 2 bases from J, the gap between germline ends came to 14 bases. The CDR3 contains 15 residues. From germline, CDR1 is KGHSH and CDR2 LQKENI. The CDR3 nucleotides read TGTGCCAGCTCGGTCGAGGGGGAGCGCAATCAGCCCCAGCATTTT. This encodes CASSVEGERNQPQHF.

J is TRBJ1-4 and V is TRBV4-3, with 9 bases matching TRBD1. Losses at the gene ends were 0 bases for V and 8 bases for J; bases not matched to a gene: 7. Germline loops: CDR1 LGHNA, CDR2 YSLEER. The CDR3 consists of 16 residues. Here the CDR3 DNA reads TGCGCCAGCAGCCAAGAATACAGGGGGCTCAACGAAAAACTGTTTTTT. This sequence encodes CASSQEYRGLNEKLFF.

This chain connects TRBV29-1 to TRBJ2-7; no definite D call. V lost 6 bases and J 1 base, leaving 13 bases between the germline ends. CDR3 length equals 13 residues. Germline lookup yields CDR1 SQVTM and CDR2 ANQGSEA. CDR3 protein: CSVSRRLSYEQYF. Here the CDR3 DNA reads TGCAGCGTCTCACGGCGCTTATCCTACGAGCAGTACTTC.

V usage is TRBV15 and J usage is TRBJ1-1; tentatively, D is TRBD1 (5 bases). V lost 1 base, J lost 1 base, and 13 bases lay in between. The CDR3 runs to 16 residues. Germline V lookup: CDR1 LNHNV, CDR2 YYDKDF (reference sequence). The CDR3 nucleotides read TGTGCCACCAGCAGAGGCGGACCGGGGGAGAACACTGAAGCTTTCTTT. Translated: CATSRGGPGENTEAFF. Full variable domain (missing parts from reference TRBV15 and TRBJ1-1): DAMVIQNPRYQVTQFGKPVTLSCSQTLNHNVMYWYQQKSSQAPKLLFHYYDKDFNNEADTPDNFQSRRPNTSFCFLDIRSPGLGDTAMYLCATSRGGPGENTEAFFGQGTRLTVV.

The rearrangement uses TRBV9 and TRBJ2-5; possibly TRBD2 for D (5 bases). V shed 0 bases and J shed 5 bases, with 14 bases lying between them. CDR1 and CDR2 (germline): SGDLS, YYNGEE. The CDR3 is made up of 15 amino acids. DNA of the CDR3: TGTGCCAGCAGCGTAGCCGCCACTAGATGGGAGACCCAGTACTTC. It encodes CASSVAATRWETQYF. The full variable domain, rest sourced from reference TRBV9 and TRBJ2-5, is DSGVTQTPKHLITATGQRVTLRCSPRSGDLSVYWYQQSLDQGLQFLIQYYNGEERAKGNILERFSAQQFPDLHSELNLSSLELGDSALYFCASSVAATRWETQYFGPGTRLLVL.

V usage is TRBV2 and J usage is TRBJ1-5; TRBD1 agrees at 9 bases. CDR1 and CDR2 (germline): SNHLY, FYNNEI. V dropped 5 bases and J dropped 6; count of bases not matched to a gene: 8. This CDR3 is 15 amino acids long. The CDR3 loop reads CASSTGQGQGQPQHF. In DNA, the CDR3 is TGTGCCAGCAGTACCGGACAGGGGCAAGGTCAGCCCCAGCATTTT.

CDR3 bases: TGTGCCTGGGGTGACTCTGGGGCCAACGTCCTGACTTTC. It specifies CAWGDSGANVLTF. This rearrangement joins TRBV30 to TRBJ2-6; no clear D gene. The V end was cut by 5 bases, the J end by 0 bases, with 5 bases between. Germline V gene data show CDR1 as GTSNPN and CDR2 as SVGIG (reference sequence). This CDR3 is built from 13 residues. The variable domain in full, completed from reference TRBV30 and TRBJ2-6, reads SQTIHQWPATLVQPVGSPLSLECTVEGTSNPNLYWYRQAAGRGLQLLFYSVGIGQISSEVPQNLSASRPQDRQFILSSKKLLLSDSGFYLCAWGDSGANVLTFGAGSRLTVL.

Only one count was recorded for this clone. V gene TRBV5-1 combines with J gene TRBJ1-5; D ambiguous. CDR1 is SGHRS and CDR2 is YFSETQ in the germline V gene. V lost 2 bases to trimming and J lost 3 bases, with 9 bases between them. The CDR3 length is 14 residues. CDR3 nucleotides: TGCGCCAGCAGCTTCGAAGGGTCCAATCAGCCCCAGCATTTT. Amino acid sequence: CASSFEGSNQPQHF. Filled out from reference TRBV5-1 and TRBJ1-5, the complete variable domain reads KAGVTQTPRYLIKTRGQQVTLSCSPISGHRSVSWYQQTPGQGLQFLFEYFSETQRNKGNFPGRFSGRQFSNSRSEMNVSTLELGDSALYLCASSFEGSNQPQHFGDGTRLSIL.

A few counts support this clone. The CDR3 region has the DNA TGCAGCGCGGACTCCGGGCCCCAAGAGACCCAGTACTTC. Translation gives CSADSGPQETQYF. The V call is TRBV29-1, the J call TRBJ2-5; weak D call: TRBD2 (5 bases). CDR1 SQVTM and CDR2 ANQGSEA come from the germline V gene. The V and J ends lost 7 bases and 1 base respectively, with 13 bases between them. This CDR3 is built from 13 residues.

The J gene is TRBJ2-5, the V gene TRBV5-6; 8 bases match TRBD1. J was trimmed by 2 bases and V by 2 bases; bases with no gene match: 8. Germline CDR1 SGHDT, CDR2 YYEEEE. The CDR3 totals 16 residues. CDR3 bases: TGTGCCAGCAGCTTTACTACAGGGGGGAATCAAGAGACCCAGTACTTC. This codes for CASSFTTGGNQETQYF.

This clone occurred a few times. The chain carries TRBV25-1 and TRBJ2-5; the match to TRBD2 covers 13 bases. CDR3 length equals 16 residues. Germline assignment: CDR1 MGHDK and CDR2 SYGVNS. J lost 2 bases, V lost 5 bases, and 5 bases had no gene match. The CDR3 spells CASSHGTSGEQETQYF. The DNA of the CDR3 is TGTGCCAGCAGTCATGGGACTAGCGGGGAGCAAGAGACCCAGTACTTC.

The chain links TRBV4-2 to TRBJ1-1; TRBD1 matches 9 bases. Germline V gene lookup returns CDR1 LGHNA and CDR2 YNFKEQ. The trim removed 6 bases at V and 6 bases at J, leaving 8 bases unmatched. This CDR3 has 14 amino acids. The CDR3, as DNA: TGTGCCAGCAGATTCACAGGGGGCGAGTCTGAAGCTTTCTTT. This encodes CASRFTGGESEAFF.

This sequence joins TRBV15 and TRBJ2-7; the D gene is possibly TRBD1 (5 bases). The CDR3 spans 15 residues. Germline V gives CDR1 LNHNV, CDR2 YYDKDF (reference sequence). Trimming cost V 2 bases and J 0 bases, with 11 bases left between them. The CDR3 sequence is CATSRNLDTSYEQYF. The CDR3 DNA reads TGTGCCACCAGCAGAAACTTGGACACCTCCTACGAGCAGTACTTC. Full variable domain (outside the CDR3, taken from reference TRBV15 and TRBJ2-7): DAMVIQNPRYQVTQFGKPVTLSCSQTLNHNVMYWYQQKSSQAPKLLFHYYDKDFNNEADTPDNFQSRRPNTSFCFLDIRSPGLGDTAMYLCATSRNLDTSYEQYFGPGTRLTVT.